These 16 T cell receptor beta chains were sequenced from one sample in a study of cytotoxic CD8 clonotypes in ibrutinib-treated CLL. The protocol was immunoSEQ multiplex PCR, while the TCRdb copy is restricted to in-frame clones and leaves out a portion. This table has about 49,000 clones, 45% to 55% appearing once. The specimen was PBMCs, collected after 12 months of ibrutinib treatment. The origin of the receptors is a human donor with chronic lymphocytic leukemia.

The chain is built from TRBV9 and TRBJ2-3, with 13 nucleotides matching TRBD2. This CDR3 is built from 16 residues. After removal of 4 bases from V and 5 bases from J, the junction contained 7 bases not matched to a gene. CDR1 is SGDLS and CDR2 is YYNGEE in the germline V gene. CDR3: CASSPGLAGVVDTQYF. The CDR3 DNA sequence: TGTGCCAGCAGCCCCGGACTAGCGGGAGTTGTAGATACGCAGTATTTT.

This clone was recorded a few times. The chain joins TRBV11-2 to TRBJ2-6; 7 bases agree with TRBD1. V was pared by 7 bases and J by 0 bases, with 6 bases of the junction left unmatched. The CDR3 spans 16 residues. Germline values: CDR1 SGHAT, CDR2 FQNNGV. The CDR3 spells CASNTGQPSGANVLTF. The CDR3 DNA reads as TGTGCCAGCAATACGGGACAGCCCTCTGGGGCCAACGTCCTGACTTTC.

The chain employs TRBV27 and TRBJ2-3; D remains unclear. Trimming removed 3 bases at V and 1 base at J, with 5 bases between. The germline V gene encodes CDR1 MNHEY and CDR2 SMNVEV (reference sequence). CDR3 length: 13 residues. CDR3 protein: CASSFGRTDTQYF. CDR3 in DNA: TGTGCCAGCAGTTTCGGCCGCACAGATACGCAGTATTTT.

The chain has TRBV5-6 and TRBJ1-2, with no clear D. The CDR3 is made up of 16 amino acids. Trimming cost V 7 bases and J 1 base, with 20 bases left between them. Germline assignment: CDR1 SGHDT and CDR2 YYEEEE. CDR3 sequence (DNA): TGTGCCAGCTCAATTGGCCGGGGAGCTCATAACTATGGCTACACCTTC. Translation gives CASSIGRGAHNYGYTF.

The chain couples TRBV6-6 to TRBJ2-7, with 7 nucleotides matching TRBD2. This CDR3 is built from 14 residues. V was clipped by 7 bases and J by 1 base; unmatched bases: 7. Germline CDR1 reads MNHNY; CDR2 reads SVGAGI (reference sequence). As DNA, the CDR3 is TGTGCCAGCACCTCACTGGGGGGGTCCTACGAGCAGTACTTC. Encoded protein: CASTSLGGSYEQYF.

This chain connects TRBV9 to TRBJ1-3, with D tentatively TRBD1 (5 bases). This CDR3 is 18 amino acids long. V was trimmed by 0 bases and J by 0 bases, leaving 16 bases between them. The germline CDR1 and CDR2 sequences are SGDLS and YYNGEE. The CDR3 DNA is TGTGCCAGCAGCGTAGGCCCTCCGGGGACCCTCTCTGGAAACACCATATATTTT. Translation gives CASSVGPPGTLSGNTIYF. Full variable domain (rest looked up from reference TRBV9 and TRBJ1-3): DSGVTQTPKHLITATGQRVTLRCSPRSGDLSVYWYQQSLDQGLQFLIQYYNGEERAKGNILERFSAQQFPDLHSELNLSSLELGDSALYFCASSVGPPGTLSGNTIYFGEGSWLTVV.

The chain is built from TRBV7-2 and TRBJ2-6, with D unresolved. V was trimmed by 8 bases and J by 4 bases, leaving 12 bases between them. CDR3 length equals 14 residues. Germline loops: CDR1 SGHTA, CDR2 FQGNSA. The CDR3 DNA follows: TGTGCCAGCGGAGACACTGCGGGGGCCAACGTCCTGACTTTC. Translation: CASGDTAGANVLTF.

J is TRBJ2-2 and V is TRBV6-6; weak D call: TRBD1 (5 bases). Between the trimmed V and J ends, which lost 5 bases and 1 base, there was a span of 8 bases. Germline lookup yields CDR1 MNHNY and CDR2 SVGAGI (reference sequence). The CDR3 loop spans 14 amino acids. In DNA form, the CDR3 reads TGTGCCAGCAGTCGTCAGGGGAACACCGGGGAGCTGTTTTTT. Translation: CASSRQGNTGELFF.

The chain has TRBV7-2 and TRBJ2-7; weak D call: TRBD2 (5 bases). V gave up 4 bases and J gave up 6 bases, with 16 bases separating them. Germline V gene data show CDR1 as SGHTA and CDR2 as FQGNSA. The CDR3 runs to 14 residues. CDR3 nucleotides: TGTGCCAGCAGCTGGACTGCCCCCCCTCTCGAGCAGTACTTC. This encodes CASSWTAPPLEQYF.

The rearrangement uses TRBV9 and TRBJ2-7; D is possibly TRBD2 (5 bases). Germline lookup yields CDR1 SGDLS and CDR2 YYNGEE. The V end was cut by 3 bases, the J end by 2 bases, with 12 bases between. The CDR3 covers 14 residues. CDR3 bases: TGTGCCAGCAGCGAGGGAGTCCCCCCCTACGAGCAGTACTTC. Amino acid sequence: CASSEGVPPYEQYF.

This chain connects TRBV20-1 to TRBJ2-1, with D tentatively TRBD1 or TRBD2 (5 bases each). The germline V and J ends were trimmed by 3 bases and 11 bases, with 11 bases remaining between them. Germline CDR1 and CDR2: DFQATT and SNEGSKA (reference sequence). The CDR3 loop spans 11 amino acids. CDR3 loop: CSASTRDQQFF. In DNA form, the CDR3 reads TGCAGTGCTAGTACCCGGGACCAGCAGTTCTTC.

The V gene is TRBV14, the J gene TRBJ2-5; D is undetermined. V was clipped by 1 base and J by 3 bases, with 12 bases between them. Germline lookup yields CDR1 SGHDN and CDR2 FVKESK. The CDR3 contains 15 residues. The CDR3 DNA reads TGTGCCAGCAGCCAAGGCGCCAGCTACGAAGAGACCCAGTACTTC. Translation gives CASSQGASYEETQYF.

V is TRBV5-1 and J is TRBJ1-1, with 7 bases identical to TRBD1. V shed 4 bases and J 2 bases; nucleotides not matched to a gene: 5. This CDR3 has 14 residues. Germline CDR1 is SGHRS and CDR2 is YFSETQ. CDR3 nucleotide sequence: TGCGCCAGCAGCAGGGACAGATTAAACACTGAAGCTTTCTTT. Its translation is CASSRDRLNTEAFF.

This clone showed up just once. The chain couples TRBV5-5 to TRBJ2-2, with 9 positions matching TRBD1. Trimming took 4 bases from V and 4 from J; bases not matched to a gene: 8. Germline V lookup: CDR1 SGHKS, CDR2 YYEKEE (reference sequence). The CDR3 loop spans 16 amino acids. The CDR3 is CASSVTGGRGTGELFF. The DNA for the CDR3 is TGTGCCAGCAGCGTCACAGGGGGCCGTGGCACCGGGGAGCTGTTTTTT.

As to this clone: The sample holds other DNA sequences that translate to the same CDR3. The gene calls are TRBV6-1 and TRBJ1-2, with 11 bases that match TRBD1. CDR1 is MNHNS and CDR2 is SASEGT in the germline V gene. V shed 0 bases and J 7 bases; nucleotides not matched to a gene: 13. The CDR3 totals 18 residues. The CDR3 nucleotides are TGTGCCAGCAGTGAAGCGTTTGTGCCCGGGACAGGGGGGCGTGGCTACACCTTC. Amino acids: CASSEAFVPGTGGRGYTF.

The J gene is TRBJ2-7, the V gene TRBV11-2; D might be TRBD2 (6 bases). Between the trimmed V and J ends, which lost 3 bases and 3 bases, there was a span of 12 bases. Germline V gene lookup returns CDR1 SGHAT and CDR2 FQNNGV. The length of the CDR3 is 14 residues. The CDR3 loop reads CASSFAHGSYEQYF. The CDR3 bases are TGTGCCAGCAGCTTCGCCCACGGGAGCTACGAGCAGTACTTC.